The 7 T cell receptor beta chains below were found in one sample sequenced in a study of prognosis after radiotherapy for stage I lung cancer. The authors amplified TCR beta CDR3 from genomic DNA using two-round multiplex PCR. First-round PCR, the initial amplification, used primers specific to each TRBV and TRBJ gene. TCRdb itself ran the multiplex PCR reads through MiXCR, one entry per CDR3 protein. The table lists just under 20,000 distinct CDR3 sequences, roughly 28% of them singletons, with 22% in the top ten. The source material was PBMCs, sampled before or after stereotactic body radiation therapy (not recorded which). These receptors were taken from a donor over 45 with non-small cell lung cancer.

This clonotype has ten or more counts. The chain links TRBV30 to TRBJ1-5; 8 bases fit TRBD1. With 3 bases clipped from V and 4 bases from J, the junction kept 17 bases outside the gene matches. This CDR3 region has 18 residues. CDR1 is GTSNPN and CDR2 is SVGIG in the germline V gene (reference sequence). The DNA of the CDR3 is TGTGCCTGGAGGCCCTTTAGTTTGCAGGGGGCCTCAAATCAGCCCCAGCATTTT. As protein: CAWRPFSLQGASNQPQHF. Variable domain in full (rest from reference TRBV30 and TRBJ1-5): SQTIHQWPATLVQPVGSPLSLECTVEGTSNPNLYWYRQAAGRGLQLLFYSVGIGQISSEVPQNLSASRPQDRQFILSSKKLLLSDSGFYLCAWRPFSLQGASNQPQHFGDGTRLSIL.

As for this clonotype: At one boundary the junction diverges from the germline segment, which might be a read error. CDR3 region: CSTRDLAGDYNEQFF. As DNA, the CDR3 is TGCAGTACTAGAGATCTCGCGGGGGACTATAATGAGCAGTTCTTC. This chain uses TRBV20-1 with TRBJ2-1; TRBD2 aligns across 7 bases. The CDR3 has 15 amino acids. Germline CDR1 reads DFQATT; CDR2 reads SNEGSKA (reference sequence).

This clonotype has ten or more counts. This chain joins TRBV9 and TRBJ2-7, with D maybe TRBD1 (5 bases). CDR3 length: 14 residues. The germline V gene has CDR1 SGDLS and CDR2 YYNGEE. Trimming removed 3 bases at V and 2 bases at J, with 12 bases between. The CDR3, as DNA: TGTGCCAGCAGCGCGACAGATATGCCCTACGAGCAGTACTTC. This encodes CASSATDMPYEQYF.

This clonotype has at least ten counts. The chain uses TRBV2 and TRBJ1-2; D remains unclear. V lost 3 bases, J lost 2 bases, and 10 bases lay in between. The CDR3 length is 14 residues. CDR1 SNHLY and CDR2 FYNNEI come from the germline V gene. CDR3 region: CASSEDGWNYGYTF. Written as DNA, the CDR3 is TGTGCCAGCAGTGAGGATGGATGGAACTATGGCTACACCTTC. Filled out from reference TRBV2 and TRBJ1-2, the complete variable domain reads EPEVTQTPSHQVTQMGQEVILRCVPISNHLYFYWYRQILGQKVEFLVSFYNNEISEKSEIFDDQFSVERPDGSNFTLKIRSTKLEDSAMYFCASSEDGWNYGYTFGSGTRLTVV.

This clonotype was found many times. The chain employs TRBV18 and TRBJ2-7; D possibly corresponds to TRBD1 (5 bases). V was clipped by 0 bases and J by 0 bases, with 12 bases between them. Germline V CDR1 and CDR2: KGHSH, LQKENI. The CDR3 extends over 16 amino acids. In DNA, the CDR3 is TGTGCCAGCTCACCACCGAACGGACAATCCTCCTACGAGCAGTACTTC. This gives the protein CASSPPNGQSSYEQYF.

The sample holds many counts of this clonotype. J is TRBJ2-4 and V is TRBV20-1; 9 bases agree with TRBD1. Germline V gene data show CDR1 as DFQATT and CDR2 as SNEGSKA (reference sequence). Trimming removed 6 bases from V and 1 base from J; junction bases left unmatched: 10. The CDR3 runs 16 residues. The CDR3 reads CSARPGQGLAKNIQYF. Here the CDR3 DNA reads TGCAGTGCCCGACCGGGACAGGGTTTGGCCAAAAACATTCAGTACTTC.

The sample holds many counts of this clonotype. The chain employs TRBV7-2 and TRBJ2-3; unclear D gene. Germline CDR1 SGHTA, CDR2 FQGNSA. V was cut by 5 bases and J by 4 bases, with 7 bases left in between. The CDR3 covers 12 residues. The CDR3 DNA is TGTGCCAGCAGCCCCCAAGCAGATACGCAGTATTTT. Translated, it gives CASSPQADTQYF.